A selection of T cell receptor beta chains follows, all from one sample in a study of blood T cells in healthy people across ages. MiXCR, applied by TCRdb to the 5' RACE reads, yields one record per CDR3 protein. The table has 700,000 to 950,000 distinct CDR3 sequences, 55% to 70% seen once. Sequenced material: blood. Source of these receptors: a man aged 30-40 years in good health. Both conserved end residues are part of each CDR3. A D gene is named only where the DNA matches it firmly. Clone size is stated in some rows and not others, as once, few, many or a class when expanded.

- | TRBJ1-2 | 12 | TRBV28 | - | TGTGCCAGCATTGGGACGGATTATGGCTACACCTTC | CASIGTDYGYTF
- | TRBJ2-5 | 14 | TRBV30 | - | TGTGCCTGGAGTCCCAACGGGCTGAGGGAGACCCAGTACTTC | CAWSPNGLRETQYF
- | TRBJ2-1 | 13 | TRBV10-3 | - | TGTGCCATCAGCACTAACAAAAACAATGAGCAGTTCTTC | CAISTNKNNEQFF
TRBD2 | TRBJ2-1 | 14 | TRBV14 | - | TGTGCCAGCAGCCAAGCCGGGAGGGCCTCTGAGCAGTTCTTC | CASSQAGRASEQFF
TRBD1 | TRBJ1-6 | 15 | TRBV3-1 | - | TGTGCCAGCAGCCGGGGGACAGTTCTGAATTCACCCCTCCACTTT | CASSRGTVLNSPLHF
- | TRBJ2-7 | 17 | TRBV28 | - | TGTGCCAGCAGAACTAGCCGGGAAGTCAGAGATGGTCTCGAGCAGTACTTC | CASRTSREVRDGLEQYF
- | TRBJ2-2 | 17 | TRBV9 | - | TGTGCCAGCAGCGTAGCTACGGGGGCCACGAACACCGGGGAGCTGTTTTTT | CASSVATGATNTGELFF
- | TRBJ2-5 | 13 | TRBV7-2 | - | TGTGCCAGCAGCCCTCAGAGTCGGGAGACCCAGTACTTC | CASSPQSRETQYF
- | TRBJ2-7 | 13 | TRBV7-9 | - | TGTGCCAGCAGCTTAGTCGGGGGCCACGAGCAGTACTTC | CASSLVGGHEQYF
TRBD1 | TRBJ2-5 | 13 | TRBV24-1 | - | TGTGCCACCCAGCCTGGACAGGAAGAGACCCAGTACTTC | CATQPGQEETQYF
TRBD2 | TRBJ2-1 | 14 | TRBV7-9 | once | TGTGCCAGCAGTCCCGACAGGCGGGGGGATGAGCAGTTCTTC | CASSPDRRGDEQFF
- | TRBJ1-4 | 14 | TRBV12-3/TRBV12-4 | - | TGTGCCAGCAGTTTGGGGCAGAGAAAGGAAAAACTGTTTTTT | CASSLGQRKEKLFF
- | TRBJ2-7 | 15 | TRBV6-1 | - | TGTGCCAGCAGTGAAACGGTATCCAGTACCTACGAGCAGTACTTC | CASSETVSSTYEQYF
- | TRBJ2-7 | 15 | TRBV7-8 | - | TGTGCCAGCAGCTATGTGGAGGGAGCACGGGGCGAGCAGTACTTC | CASSYVEGARGEQYF
TRBD2 | TRBJ2-3 | 14 | TRBV4-3 | - | TGCGCCAGCAGCCATCTCCAGCGGGGAGATACGCAGTATTTT | CASSHLQRGDTQYF
TRBD2 | TRBJ2-1 | 13 | TRBV7-9 | - | TGTGCCAGCAGCCTCCCGGGGGGACATGAGCAGTTCTTC | CASSLPGGHEQFF
- | TRBJ2-1 | 13 | TRBV11-2 | - | TGTGCCAGCAGCCCTGATCGGGGCCGTGAGCAGTTCTTC | CASSPDRGREQFF
- | TRBJ2-1 | 14 | TRBV5-6 | once | TGTGCCAGCGACCTGGGACCCCACCCCAATGAGCAGTTCTTC | CASDLGPHPNEQFF
TRBD1 | TRBJ2-7 | 14 | TRBV15 | - | TGTGCCACCAGCCGGGCCGGGACAGGGACCGAGCAGTACTTC | CATSRAGTGTEQYF
- | TRBJ2-7 | 19 | TRBV5-1 | - | TGCGCCAGCAGCCACAATCCCAGCTGGCCGGGGGGCGCCCACTACGAGCAGTACTTC | CASSHNPSWPGGAHYEQYF
TRBD2 | TRBJ2-3 | 18 | TRBV25-1 | few | TGTGCCAGCAGTGAACCGGCATTAGCGGGAGGACCGCAAGATACGCAGTATTTT | CASSEPALAGGPQDTQYF
- | TRBJ2-5 | 15 | TRBV9 | few | TGTGCCAGCAGCGTAGCCGGGGGTAGCTCCGAGACCCAGTACTTC | CASSVAGGSSETQYF
TRBD2 | TRBJ2-7 | 15 | TRBV4-2 | - | TGTGCCAGCAGCCAAGACGAGCGGGGCTCCTACGAGCAGTACTTC | CASSQDERGSYEQYF
- | TRBJ2-3 | 17 | TRBV29-1 | - | TGCAGCGTTGAAGTCCCCGGGACCGGGGTCGGTGGGGATACGCAGTATTTT | CSVEVPGTGVGGDTQYF
- | TRBJ2-1 | 15 | TRBV6-2/TRBV6-3 | - | TGTGCCAGCAGTTCACCAGGCGGAGCTAAGAATGAGCAGTTCTTC | CASSSPGGAKNEQFF
- | TRBJ1-2 | 15 | TRBV13 | few | TGTGCCAGCAGCGACCGACTCGCACCAAACTATGGCTACACCTTC | CASSDRLAPNYGYTF
TRBD2 | TRBJ2-5 | 15 | TRBV9 | - | TGTGCCAGCAGCGTACAGCGCGGGAGGGCAGAGACCCAGTACTTC | CASSVQRGRAETQYF
- | TRBJ2-3 | 17 | TRBV6-2/TRBV6-3 | - | TGTGCCAGCAGTTTGGATCCGAGCGGACCACTAACAGATACGCAGTATTTT | CASSLDPSGPLTDTQYF
- | TRBJ2-2 | 13 | TRBV29-1 | - | TGCAGCGTTTCCCCCCAGGGCCCCGGGGAGCTGTTTTTT | CSVSPQGPGELFF
- | TRBJ2-7 | 13 | TRBV29-1 | few | TGCAGCGTTGAAGAAAGTACAGGTTCCGAGCAGTACTTC | CSVEESTGSEQYF
TRBD2 | TRBJ2-1 | 17 | TRBV4-1 | - | TGCGCCAGCAGCGCGCTCGGGCGGGGGGGCCGATACAATGAGCAGTTCTTC | CASSALGRGGRYNEQFF